The source of this T cell receptor beta chain is a study of cytomegalovirus exposure and HLA in healthy donors. In the study overall: Early released data comprised 75 million to 100 million unique TCRs from HLA-typed donors.

Vbeta (60) and Jbeta (13) primers were used in the PCR. Libraries were prepared by immunoSEQ multiplex PCR; TCRdb keeps only in-frame clonotypes and omits some of them. This table has 100,000 to 150,000 clones, about 73% appearing once. Study-wide findings and caveats: Versus the roughly 700-donor mean, an Asian-associated ancestry cluster reportedly showed fewer N-insertions in a later analysis. The listing of fewer than 200 TCR beta chains classed them as cytomegalovirus-associated. TCR beta sequences numbering under 20,000 were associated with HLA alleles at 0.05 false discovery rate in a later analysis.

As for this clone: Its antigen is currently unknown.

Trimming shortened V by 1 base and J by 0 bases, and 8 bases separated the two germline ends. Germline V gives CDR1 SGDLS, CDR2 YYNGEE. The CDR3 contains 15 residues. The V gene is TRBV9, the J gene TRBJ1-5; D unresolved. This clonotype was obtained from a woman between 50 and 59 years old in good health and CMV-seropositive. Input material: PBMCs. The CDR3 sequence: CASSVSVASNQPQHF. The CDR3 region has the DNA TGTGCCAGCAGCGTATCGGTTGCTAGCAATCAGCCCCAGCATTTT.